This T cell receptor (beta chain) was identified in a study of blood T cell repertoires in COVID-19. Sequencing used immunoSEQ multiplex PCR; TCRdb keeps in-frame clones, though not all of them. The sample yields fewer than 50,000 clones, 86% seen once. Per germline, CDR1 LNHDA and CDR2 SQIVND (reference sequence). The CDR3 covers 14 residues. V was clipped by 4 bases and J by 5 bases; unmatched bases: 4. The chain uses TRBV19 and TRBJ1-5; 8 bases are a match to TRBD1. Sample: peripheral blood. This receptor was taken from a human donor in a cohort sampled during active COVID-19. The CDR3 region has the DNA TGTGCCAGTAGTAGGACAGGGATCTATCAGCCCCAGCATTTT. This sequence encodes CASSRTGIYQPQHF.